Below are 22 T cell receptor beta chains sequenced from a single sample in a study of CXCR3-negative and CXCR3-positive naive CD8 T cells. It was by 5' RACE with UMI labels that the TRB cDNA libraries were prepared. TCRdb reprocessed the 5' RACE reads and stores each CDR3 protein as one record, lacking DNA. Across about 40,000 distinct CDR3 sequences, the top ten clones capture around 1.9% of the sample. Sequencing was performed on naive CXCR3- CD8+ T cells from blood. The subset denotes: CD45RO-CCR7+CD27+CD95- naive CD8+ T cells lacking CXCR3 (TNR3-). The receptor source for this set is a human donor in good health. Some clones in this sample may be carry-over from other donors' samples.

The chain employs TRBV7-9 and TRBJ1-5; absent DNA, TCRdb's TRBD1 call cannot be checked. There are 13 residues in the CDR3. Per the germline V gene, CDR1 is SEHNR and CDR2 is FQNEAQ (reference sequence). CDR3 in amino acids: CASSLGGDQPQHF.

The genes are TRBV7-9 and TRBJ1-2. The CDR3 has 13 residues. Germline CDR1 and CDR2: SEHNR and FQNEAQ (reference sequence). The CDR3 loop reads CASSLGVLYGYTF.

The chain joins TRBV7-2 to TRBJ2-3; TCRdb's D gene call, TRBD1, goes unchecked for lack of DNA. Germline V gene sequence: CDR1 SGHTA, CDR2 FQGNSA. The CDR3 has 15 residues. This chain's CDR3 is CASSFYQGMSDTQYF. The variable domain in full, completed from reference TRBV7-2 and TRBJ2-3, reads GAGVSQSPSNKVTEKGKDVELRCDPISGHTALYWYRQSLGQGLEFLIYFQGNSAPDKSGLPSDRFSAERTGGSVSTLTIQRTQQEDSAVYLCASSFYQGMSDTQYFGPGTRLTVL.

This sequence joins TRBV29-1 and TRBJ1-2. The CDR3 has 13 residues. Germline CDR1 reads SQVTM; CDR2 reads ANQGSEA. The CDR3 loop is CSVLMTSAYGYTF.

V usage is TRBV20-1 and J usage is TRBJ2-7; the D call from TCRdb, TRBD1, cannot be confirmed without DNA. The germline CDR1 and CDR2 sequences are DFQATT and SNEGSKA (reference sequence). CDR3 length: 17 amino acids. CDR3 loop: CSARDGVATLSPREQYF.

The chain has TRBV4-2 and TRBJ2-1; TCRdb calls TRBD1, which cannot be checked without DNA. Germline V CDR1 and CDR2: LGHNA, YNFKEQ. The CDR3 covers 15 residues. The CDR3 spells CASSSRSGEYNEQFF.

This chain connects TRBV29-1 to TRBJ2-7; TCRdb's D gene call, TRBD1, goes unchecked for lack of DNA. Germline lookup yields CDR1 SQVTM and CDR2 ANQGSEA. This CDR3 contains 13 residues. CDR3 loop: CSVGRDSPYEQYF.

V usage is TRBV29-1 and J usage is TRBJ2-7; as DNA is missing, the TRBD1 call by TCRdb cannot be tested. The germline V gene encodes CDR1 SQVTM and CDR2 ANQGSEA. This CDR3 has 15 amino acids. This CDR3 is CSVERGEIGSYEQYF.

The chain carries TRBV5-1 and TRBJ2-7. CDR3 length: 13 amino acids. Germline-derived CDR1 and CDR2 are SGHRS and YFSETQ. CDR3 sequence reads: CASSLGGVYEQYF.

The chain employs TRBV12-3 or TRBV12-4 and TRBJ2-1; without DNA, the TCRdb call of TRBD2 cannot be checked. The CDR3 totals 16 residues. This CDR3 is CASSLGLAGAYNEQFF.

The chain is built from TRBV28 and TRBJ2-2; TCRdb's D gene call, TRBD1, goes unchecked for lack of DNA. The CDR3 has 13 amino acids. Germline values: CDR1 MDHEN, CDR2 SYDVKM. CDR3 loop: CASNEQGSGELFF.

The V and J genes are TRBV20-1 and TRBJ2-7. CDR1 and CDR2 from the germline V gene are DFQATT and SNEGSKA (reference sequence). CDR3 length equals 14 residues. This chain's CDR3 is CSARDAQGAYEQYF.

V usage is TRBV29-1 and J usage is TRBJ2-7; TCRdb's assignment of TRBD1 cannot be checked, as there is no DNA. This CDR3 contains 11 residues. Germline V gene data show CDR1 as SQVTM and CDR2 as ANQGSEA. The CDR3 protein is CSATGDYEQYF.

V gene TRBV7-9 combines with J gene TRBJ1-1. The germline V gene has CDR1 SEHNR and CDR2 FQNEAQ (reference sequence). The CDR3 loop spans 15 amino acids. The chain's CDR3 is CASSLGMGMNTEAFF.

The rearrangement links TRBV20-1 to TRBJ2-3; without DNA, the TCRdb call of TRBD2 cannot be checked. Germline lookup yields CDR1 DFQATT and CDR2 SNEGSKA (reference sequence). The CDR3 spans 17 residues. The CDR3 is CSARDSRGGRTTDTQYF.

This chain connects TRBV6-2 or TRBV6-3 to TRBJ2-6. The CDR3 sequence is 15 residues long. Looked up from germline, CDR1 is MNHEY and CDR2 is SVGEGT. CDR3 sequence: CASSYLGYGANVLTF.

This chain links TRBV19 with TRBJ2-7; TCRdb names TRBD1, which stays unverified in the absence of DNA. CDR3 length: 14 amino acids. CDR1 and CDR2 from the germline V gene are LNHDA and SQIVND (reference sequence). The CDR3 spells CASSIRDRGNEQYF. The full variable domain, with the rest looked up from reference TRBV19 and TRBJ2-7, is DGGITQSPKYLFRKEGQNVTLSCEQNLNHDAMYWYRQDPGQGLRLIYYSQIVNDFQKGDIAEGYSVSREKKESFPLTVTSAQKNPTAFYLCASSIRDRGNEQYFGPGTRLTVT.

The chain recombines TRBV29-1 with TRBJ2-1; checking the TCRdb D call of TRBD1 is not possible without DNA. The CDR3 has 14 amino acids. Germline V lookup: CDR1 SQVTM, CDR2 ANQGSEA. This CDR3 reads CSVEGQGVVNEQFF.

The chain carries TRBV28 and TRBJ2-1; TCRdb returns TRBD1, unconfirmable since there is no DNA. CDR1 MDHEN and CDR2 SYDVKM come from the germline V gene. The CDR3 spans 19 residues. CDR3 sequence: CASSYRTGALLESYNEQFF. The full variable domain, in which reference TRBV28 and TRBJ2-1 provide the parts outside the CDR3, is DVKVTQSSRYLVKRTGEKVFLECVQDMDHENMFWYRQDPGLGLRLIYFSYDVKMKEKGDIPEGYSVSREKKERFSLILESASTNQTSMYLCASSYRTGALLESYNEQFFGPGTRLTVL.

The gene calls are TRBV27 and TRBJ2-3; TCRdb lists TRBD2, though no DNA is available to test this call. The germline gives CDR1 MNHEY, CDR2 SMNVEV (reference sequence). The CDR3 is made up of 16 amino acids. CDR3 sequence reads: CASSFLGAGGADTQYF.

The chain joins TRBV29-1 to TRBJ2-1. Germline-derived CDR1 and CDR2 are SQVTM and ANQGSEA. The CDR3 is made up of 13 amino acids. The CDR3 is CSVDAGSYNEQFF.

J is TRBJ2-3 and V is TRBV20-1; TCRdb picks TRBD2, but there is no DNA to check that call. CDR1 and CDR2 (germline): DFQATT, SNEGSKA (reference sequence). The CDR3 is 16 amino acids. This CDR3 reads CSASTSGSGGTDTQYF.